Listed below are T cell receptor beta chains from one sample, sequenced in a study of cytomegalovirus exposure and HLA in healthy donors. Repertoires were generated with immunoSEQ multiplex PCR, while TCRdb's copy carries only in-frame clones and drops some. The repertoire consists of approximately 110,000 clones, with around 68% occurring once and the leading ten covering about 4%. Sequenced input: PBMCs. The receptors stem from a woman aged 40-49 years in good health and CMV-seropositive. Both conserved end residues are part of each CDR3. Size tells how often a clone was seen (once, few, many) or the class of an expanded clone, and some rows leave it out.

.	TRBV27	CASSPDRFYGYTF
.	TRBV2	CASSGRVFSYEQYF
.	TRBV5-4	CASSWRGQSNYGYTF
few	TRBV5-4	CASSTPGTSGKTIQETQYF
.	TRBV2	CASTRDRGQIEGYTF
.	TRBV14	CASSQDTGATNYGYTF
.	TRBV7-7	CASSPAGVDVEQFF
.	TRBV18	CASSLPSRGLLGYTF
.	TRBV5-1	CASSHGITATGNTIYF
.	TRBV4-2	CASSQKIGGSSGELFF
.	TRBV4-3	CASSQGLASGIQETQYF
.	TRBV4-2	CASSQDTLGYSSYEQYF
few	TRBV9	CASSPKGDLNYNEQFF
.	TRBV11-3	CASSLGQGLAKNIQYF
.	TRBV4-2	CASSQENRVHGYTF
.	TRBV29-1	CSEGGYTF
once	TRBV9	CASSVGGSGSGGETQYF
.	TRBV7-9	CASRYSGAYNEQFF
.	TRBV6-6	CASTALAGATDTQYF
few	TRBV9	CASSRGSGYEQYF
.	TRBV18	CASSPPRDRGGYGYTF
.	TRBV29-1	CSVDPGLAGNEQFF
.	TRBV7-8	CASSLRDRRSSYEQYF
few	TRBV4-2	CASSQGAGEGEETQYF